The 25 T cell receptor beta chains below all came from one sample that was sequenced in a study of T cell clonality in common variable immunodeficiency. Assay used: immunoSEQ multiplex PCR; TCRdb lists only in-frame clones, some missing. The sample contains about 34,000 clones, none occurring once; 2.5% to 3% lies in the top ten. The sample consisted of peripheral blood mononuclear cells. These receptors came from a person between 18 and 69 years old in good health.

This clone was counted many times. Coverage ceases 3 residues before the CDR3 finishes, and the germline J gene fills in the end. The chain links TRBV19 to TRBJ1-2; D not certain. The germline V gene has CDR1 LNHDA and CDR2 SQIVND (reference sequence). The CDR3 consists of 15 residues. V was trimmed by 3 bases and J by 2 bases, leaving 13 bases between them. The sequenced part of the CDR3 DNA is TGTGCCAGTAGTATTGCGGGAGTAGGAAACTATGGC. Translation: CASSIAGVGNYG. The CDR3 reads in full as CASSIAGVGNYGYTF.

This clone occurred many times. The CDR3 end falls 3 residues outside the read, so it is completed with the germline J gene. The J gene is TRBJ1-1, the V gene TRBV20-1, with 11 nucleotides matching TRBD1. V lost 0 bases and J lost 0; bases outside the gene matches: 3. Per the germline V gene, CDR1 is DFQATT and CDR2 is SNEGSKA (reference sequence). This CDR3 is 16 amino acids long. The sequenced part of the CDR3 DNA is TGCAGTGCTAGAGATCGGGACAGGGGGGTGAACACTGAA. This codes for CSARDRDRGVNTE. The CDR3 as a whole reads CSARDRDRGVNTEAFF.

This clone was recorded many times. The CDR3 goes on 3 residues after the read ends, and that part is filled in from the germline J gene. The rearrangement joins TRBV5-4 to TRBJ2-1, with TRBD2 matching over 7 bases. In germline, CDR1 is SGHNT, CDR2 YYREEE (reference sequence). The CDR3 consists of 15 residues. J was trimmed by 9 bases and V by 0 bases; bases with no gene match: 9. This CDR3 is CASSLGSAGVAEQFF. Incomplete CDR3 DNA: TGTGCCAGCAGCTTGGGTTCGGCGGGAGTTGCTGAG.

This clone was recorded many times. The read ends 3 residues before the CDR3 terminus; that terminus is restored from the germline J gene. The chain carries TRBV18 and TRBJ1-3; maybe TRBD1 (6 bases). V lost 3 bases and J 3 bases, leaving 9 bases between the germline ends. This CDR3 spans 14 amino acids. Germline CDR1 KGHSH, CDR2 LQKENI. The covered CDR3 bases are TGTGCCAGCTCACCCGACAGGCTTGGAAACACC. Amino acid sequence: CASSPDRLGNT. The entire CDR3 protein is CASSPDRLGNTIYF. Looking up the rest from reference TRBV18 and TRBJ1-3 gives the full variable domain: NAGVMQNPRHLVRRRGQEARLRCSPMKGHSHVYWYRQLPEEGLKFMVYLQKENIIDESGMPKERFSAEFPKEGPSILRIQQVVRGDSAAYFCASSPDRLGNTIYFGEGSWLTVV.

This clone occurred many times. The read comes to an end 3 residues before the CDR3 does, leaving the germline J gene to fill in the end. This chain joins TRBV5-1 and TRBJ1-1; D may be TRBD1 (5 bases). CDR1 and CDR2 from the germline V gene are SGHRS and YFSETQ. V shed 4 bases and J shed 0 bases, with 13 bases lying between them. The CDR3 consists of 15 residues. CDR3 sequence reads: CASSGGTSMNTEAFF. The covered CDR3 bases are TGCGCCAGCAGCGGGGGGACGTCCATGAACACTGAA.

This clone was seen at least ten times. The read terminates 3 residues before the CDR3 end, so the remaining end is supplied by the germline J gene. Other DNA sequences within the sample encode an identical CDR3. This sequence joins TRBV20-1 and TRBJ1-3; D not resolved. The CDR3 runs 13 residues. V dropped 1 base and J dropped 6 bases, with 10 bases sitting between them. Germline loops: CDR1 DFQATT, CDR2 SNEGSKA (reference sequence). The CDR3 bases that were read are TGCAGTGCTAGAGGCGCGGCGAAAAACACC. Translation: CSARGAAKNT. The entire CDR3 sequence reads CSARGAAKNTIYF.

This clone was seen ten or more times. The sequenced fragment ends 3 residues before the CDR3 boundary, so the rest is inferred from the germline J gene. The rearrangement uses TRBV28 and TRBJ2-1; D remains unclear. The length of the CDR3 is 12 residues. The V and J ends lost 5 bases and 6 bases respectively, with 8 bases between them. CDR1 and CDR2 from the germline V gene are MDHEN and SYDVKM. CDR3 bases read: TGTGCCAGCAGTCTCTCTCTCAATGAG. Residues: CASSLSLNE. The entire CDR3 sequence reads CASSLSLNEQFF.

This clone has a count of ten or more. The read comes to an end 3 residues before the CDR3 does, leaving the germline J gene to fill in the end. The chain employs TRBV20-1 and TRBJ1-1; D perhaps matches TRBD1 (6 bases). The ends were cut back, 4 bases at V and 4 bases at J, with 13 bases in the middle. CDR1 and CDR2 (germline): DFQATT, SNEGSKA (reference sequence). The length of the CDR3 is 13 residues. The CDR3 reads CSAKRGRATEAFF. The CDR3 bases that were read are TGCAGTGCTAAGCGGGGGCGCGCCACTGAA.

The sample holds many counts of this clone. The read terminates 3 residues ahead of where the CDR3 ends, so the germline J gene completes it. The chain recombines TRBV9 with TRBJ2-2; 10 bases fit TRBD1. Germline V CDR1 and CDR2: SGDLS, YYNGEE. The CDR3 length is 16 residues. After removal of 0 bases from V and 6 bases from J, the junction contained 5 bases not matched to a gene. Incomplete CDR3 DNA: TGTGCCAGCAGCGTAGCCGGGACAGGGGTGCCCGGGGAG. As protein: CASSVAGTGVPGE. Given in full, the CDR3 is CASSVAGTGVPGELFF.

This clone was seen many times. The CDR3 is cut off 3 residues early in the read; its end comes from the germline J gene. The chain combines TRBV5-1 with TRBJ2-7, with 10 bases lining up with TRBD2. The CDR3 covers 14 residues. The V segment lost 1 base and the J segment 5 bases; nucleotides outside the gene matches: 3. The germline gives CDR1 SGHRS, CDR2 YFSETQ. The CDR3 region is CASSLMLAGDEQYF. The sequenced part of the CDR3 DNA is TGCGCCAGCAGCTTGATGCTAGCGGGAGACGAG. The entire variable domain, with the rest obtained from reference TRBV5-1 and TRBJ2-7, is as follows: KAGVTQTPRYLIKTRGQQVTLSCSPISGHRSVSWYQQTPGQGLQFLFEYFSETQRNKGNFPGRFSGRQFSNSRSEMNVSTLELGDSALYLCASSLMLAGDEQYFGPGTRLTVT.

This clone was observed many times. The sequenced part of the CDR3 DNA is TGCGCCAGCAGCTTGGTTCGGGACTACTACACAGATACG. Encoded protein: CASSLVRDYYTDT. The whole CDR3 is CASSLVRDYYTDTQYF. The chain combines TRBV5-1 with TRBJ2-3; 7 nucleotides align to TRBD2. The read ends 3 residues before the CDR3 terminus; that terminus is restored from the germline J gene. This CDR3 is 16 amino acids long. The V gene's germline CDR1 is SGHRS and CDR2 YFSETQ. V trimming: 0 bases; J trimming: 2 bases; junction bases outside the gene matches: 6.

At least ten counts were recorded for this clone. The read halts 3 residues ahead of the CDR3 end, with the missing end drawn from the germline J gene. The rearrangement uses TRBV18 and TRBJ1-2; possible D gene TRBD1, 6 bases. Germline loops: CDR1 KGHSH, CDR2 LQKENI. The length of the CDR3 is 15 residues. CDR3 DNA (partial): TGTGCCAGCTCACCACCGGGGAAGGCAGGGGAATAC. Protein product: CASSPPGKAGEY. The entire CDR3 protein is CASSPPGKAGEYYTF.

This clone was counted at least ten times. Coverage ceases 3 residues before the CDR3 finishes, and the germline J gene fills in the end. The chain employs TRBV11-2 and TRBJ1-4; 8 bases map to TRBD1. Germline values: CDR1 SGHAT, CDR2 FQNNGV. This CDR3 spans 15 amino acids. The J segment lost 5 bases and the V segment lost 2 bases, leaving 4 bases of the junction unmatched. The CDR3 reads CASSLSTGGNEKLFF. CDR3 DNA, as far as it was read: TGTGCCAGCAGCTTATCCACAGGGGGAAATGAAAAA.

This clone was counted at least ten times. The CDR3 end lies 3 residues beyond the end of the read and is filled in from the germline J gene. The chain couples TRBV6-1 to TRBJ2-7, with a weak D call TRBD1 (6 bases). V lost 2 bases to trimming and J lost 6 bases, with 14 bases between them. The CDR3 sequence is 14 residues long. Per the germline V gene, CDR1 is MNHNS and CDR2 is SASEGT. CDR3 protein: CASSEWVQGLEQYF. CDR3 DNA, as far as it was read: TGTGCCAGCAGTGAATGGGTACAGGGTCTCGAG.

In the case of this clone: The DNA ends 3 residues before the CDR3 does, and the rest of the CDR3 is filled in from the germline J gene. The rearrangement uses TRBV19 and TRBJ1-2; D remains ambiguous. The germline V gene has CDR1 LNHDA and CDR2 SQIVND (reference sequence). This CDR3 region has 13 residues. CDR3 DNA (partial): TGTGCCAGTAGGCGGGCGGGATTCAATGAC. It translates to CASRRAGFND. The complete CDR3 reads CASRRAGFNDYTF. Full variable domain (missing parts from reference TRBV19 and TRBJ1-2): DGGITQSPKYLFRKEGQNVTLSCEQNLNHDAMYWYRQDPGQGLRLIYYSQIVNDFQKGDIAEGYSVSREKKESFPLTVTSAQKNPTAFYLCASRRAGFNDYTFGSGTRLTVV.

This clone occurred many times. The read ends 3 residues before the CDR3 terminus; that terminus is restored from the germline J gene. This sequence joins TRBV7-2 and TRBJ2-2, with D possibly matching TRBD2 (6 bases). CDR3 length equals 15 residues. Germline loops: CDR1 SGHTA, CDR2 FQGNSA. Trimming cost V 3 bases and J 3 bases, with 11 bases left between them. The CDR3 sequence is CASSFTLAYTGELFF. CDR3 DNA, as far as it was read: TGTGCCAGCAGCTTCACACTAGCCTACACCGGGGAG.

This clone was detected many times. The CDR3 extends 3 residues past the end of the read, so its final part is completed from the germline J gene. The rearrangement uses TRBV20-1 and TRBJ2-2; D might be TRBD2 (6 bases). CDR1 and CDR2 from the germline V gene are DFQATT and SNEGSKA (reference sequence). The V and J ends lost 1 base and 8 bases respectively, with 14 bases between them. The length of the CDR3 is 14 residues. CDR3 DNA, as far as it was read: TGCAGTGCTAGAGGAGACTCGGGGGTGGGGGAG. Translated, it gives CSARGDSGVGE. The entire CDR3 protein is CSARGDSGVGELFF.

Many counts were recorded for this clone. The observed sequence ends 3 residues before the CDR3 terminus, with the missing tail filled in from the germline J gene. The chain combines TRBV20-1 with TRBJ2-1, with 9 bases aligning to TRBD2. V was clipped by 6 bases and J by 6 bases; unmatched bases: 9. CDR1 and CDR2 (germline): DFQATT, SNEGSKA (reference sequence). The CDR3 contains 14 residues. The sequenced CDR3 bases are TGCAGTGCCGGAGTCGGACTAGCGATCAATGAG. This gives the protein CSAGVGLAINE. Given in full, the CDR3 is CSAGVGLAINEQFF.

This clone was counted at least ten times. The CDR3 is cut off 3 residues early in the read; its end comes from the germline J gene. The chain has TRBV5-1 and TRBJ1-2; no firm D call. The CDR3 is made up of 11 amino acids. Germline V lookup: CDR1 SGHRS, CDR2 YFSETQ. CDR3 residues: CASSANRGYTF. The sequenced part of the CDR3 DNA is TGCGCCAGCAGCGCCAACAGAGGC.

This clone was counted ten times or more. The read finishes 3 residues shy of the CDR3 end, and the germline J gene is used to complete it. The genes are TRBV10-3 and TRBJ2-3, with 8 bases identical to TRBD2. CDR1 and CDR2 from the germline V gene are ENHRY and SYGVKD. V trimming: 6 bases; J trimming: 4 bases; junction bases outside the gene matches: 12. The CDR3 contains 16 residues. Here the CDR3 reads CAIRLGGAGEADTQYF. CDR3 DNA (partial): TGTGCCATCAGGTTGGGGGGAGCGGGAGAAGCAGATACG.

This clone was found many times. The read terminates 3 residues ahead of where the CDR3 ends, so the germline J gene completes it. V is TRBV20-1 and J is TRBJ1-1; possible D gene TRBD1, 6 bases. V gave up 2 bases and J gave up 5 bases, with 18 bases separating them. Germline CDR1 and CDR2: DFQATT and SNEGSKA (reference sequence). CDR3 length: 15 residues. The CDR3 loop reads CSARKGHPGGTEAFF. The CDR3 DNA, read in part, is TGCAGTGCTAGAAAGGGACACCCTGGTGGAACTGAA.

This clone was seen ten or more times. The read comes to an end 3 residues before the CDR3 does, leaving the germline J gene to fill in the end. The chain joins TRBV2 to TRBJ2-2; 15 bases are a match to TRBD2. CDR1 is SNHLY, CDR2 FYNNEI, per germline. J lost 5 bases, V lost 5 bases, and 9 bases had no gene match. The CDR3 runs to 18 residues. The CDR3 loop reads CASSLGLAGGPWTGELFF. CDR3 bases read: TGTGCCAGCAGTCTAGGACTAGCGGGAGGGCCCTGGACCGGGGAG.

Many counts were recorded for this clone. CDR3 bases read: TGTGCCAGCAGTTACTCGAGAATGGGACAGTTTCGCGAAAAA. Translated, it gives CASSYSRMGQFREK. The entire CDR3 sequence reads CASSYSRMGQFREKLFF. V gene TRBV6-2 or TRBV6-3 combines with J gene TRBJ1-4; TRBD1 agrees at 7 bases. The read finishes 3 residues shy of the CDR3 end, and the germline J gene is used to complete it. The CDR3 has 17 residues. From germline, CDR1 is MNHEY and CDR2 SVGEGT. With V trimmed by 0 bases and J by 8 bases, 12 bases remained unmatched.

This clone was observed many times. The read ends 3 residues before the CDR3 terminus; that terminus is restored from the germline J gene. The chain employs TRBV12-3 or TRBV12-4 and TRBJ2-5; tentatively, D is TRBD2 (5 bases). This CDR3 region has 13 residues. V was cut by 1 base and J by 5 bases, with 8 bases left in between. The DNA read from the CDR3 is TGTGCCAGCAGTTTAGAGGGCGGGGAGACC. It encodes CASSLEGGET. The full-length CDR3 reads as CASSLEGGETQYF.

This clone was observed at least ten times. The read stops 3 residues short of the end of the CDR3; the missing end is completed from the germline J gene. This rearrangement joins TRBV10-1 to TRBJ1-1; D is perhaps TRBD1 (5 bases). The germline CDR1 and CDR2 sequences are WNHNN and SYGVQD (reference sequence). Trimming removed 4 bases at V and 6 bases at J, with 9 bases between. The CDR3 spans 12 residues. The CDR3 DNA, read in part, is TGCGCCAGCAGTGTTGGGGGGTCTGAA. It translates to CASSVGGSE. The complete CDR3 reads CASSVGGSEAFF.